Following are 31 T cell receptor beta chains from one sample sequenced in a study of cytomegalovirus exposure and HLA in healthy donors. PCR involved 60 Vbeta and 13 Jbeta primers. TCRdb's table, derived via immunoSEQ multiplex PCR, lists solely in-frame clones and lacks some. The table lists 95,000 to 110,000 clones, 70% to 80% of them singletons. Sequencing was done on a sample of PBMCs. The receptors stem from a man younger than 35 in good health and CMV-seronegative.

The V and J genes are TRBV6-1 and TRBJ2-7, with D tentatively TRBD2 (5 bases). Deletions cut 6 bases from V and 3 bases from J, with 6 bases between. This CDR3 spans 11 amino acids. From germline, CDR1 is MNHNS and CDR2 SASEGT. CDR3 loop: CASRTNYEQYF. CDR3 DNA sequence: TGTGCCAGCAGGACTAACTACGAGCAGTACTTC.

This chain connects TRBV6-1 to TRBJ2-7; TRBD1 matches at 8 bases. The J segment lost 4 bases and the V segment lost 7 bases, leaving 9 bases of the junction unmatched. Per the germline V gene, CDR1 is MNHNS and CDR2 is SASEGT. The CDR3 consists of 14 residues. The chain's CDR3 is CASKRTGTVYEQYF. DNA for the CDR3: TGTGCCAGCAAACGGACAGGGACGGTTTACGAGCAGTACTTC.

CDR3 nucleotides: TGTGCCAGCAGTTACAGCGGGACTAGCCCGGCCAATGAGCAGTTCTTC. Protein: CASSYSGTSPANEQFF. The chain employs TRBV6-5 and TRBJ2-1; 9 bases match TRBD2. The CDR3 has 16 amino acids. Losses at the gene ends were 2 bases for V and 6 bases for J; bases not matched to a gene: 8. Germline V gene lookup returns CDR1 MNHEY and CDR2 SVGAGI.

The CDR3 reads CASSMSGQAMRNSGANVLTF. The CDR3 DNA follows: TGTGCCAGTAGTATGTCGGGACAGGCTATGCGAAACTCTGGGGCCAACGTCCTGACTTTC. The V call is TRBV19, the J call TRBJ2-6; 8 nucleotides line up with TRBD1. CDR1 and CDR2 from the germline V gene are LNHDA and SQIVND (reference sequence). The CDR3 consists of 20 residues. Trimming cost V 3 bases and J 0 bases; bases outside gene matches: 13.

This sequence joins TRBV11-1 and TRBJ2-5; tentatively, D is TRBD1 (5 bases). With 7 bases removed from V and 5 bases from J, the gap between germline ends came to 20 bases. CDR1 and CDR2 from the germline V gene are SGHAT and FQDESV (reference sequence). This CDR3 has 15 residues. The CDR3 bases are TGTGCCAGCAACCCTAGGACAATGGGTACGGAGACCCAGTACTTC. It specifies CASNPRTMGTETQYF. Based on the CDR3 plus reference TRBV11-1 and TRBJ2-5, the full variable domain is EAEVAQSPRYKITEKSQAVAFWCDPISGHATLYWYRQILGQGPELLVQFQDESVVDDSQLPKDRFSAERLKGVDSTLKIQPAELGDSAMYLCASNPRTMGTETQYFGPGTRLLVL.

This rearrangement joins TRBV27 to TRBJ2-3, with 11 bases that match TRBD2. Germline V CDR1 and CDR2: MNHEY, SMNVEV (reference sequence). V was clipped by 6 bases and J by 4 bases; unmatched bases: 6. The CDR3 totals 15 residues. The DNA of the CDR3 is TGTGCCAGCAGGGTAGCGGGGGGGCTGGCAGATACGCAGTATTTT. It codes for CASRVAGGLADTQYF.

V usage is TRBV11-2 and J usage is TRBJ2-1, with TRBD1 matching 7 bases. Germline CDR1 reads SGHAT; CDR2 reads FQNNGV. The CDR3 sequence is 16 residues long. V was clipped by 3 bases and J by 0 bases; unmatched bases: 5. CDR3 sequence: CASSFLRGSSYNEQFF. The CDR3 nucleotides are TGTGCCAGCAGCTTCCTCAGGGGGAGCTCCTACAATGAGCAGTTCTTC.

V is TRBV28 and J is TRBJ2-7, with 8 bases that match TRBD2. The CDR3 covers 15 residues. Trimming at V came to 8 bases and at J to 2 bases, leaving 11 bases not matched to a gene. CDR1 and CDR2 from the germline V gene are MDHEN and SYDVKM. CDR3 DNA: TGTGCCAGCCGGGGGGGGTGGGGTCTTACCTACGAGCAGTACTTC. Its translation is CASRGGWGLTYEQYF.

V is TRBV19 and J is TRBJ2-7, with 13 bases identical to TRBD2. The V segment lost 3 bases and the J segment 5 bases; nucleotides outside the gene matches: 4. Germline lookup yields CDR1 LNHDA and CDR2 SQIVND (reference sequence). This CDR3 has 15 residues. The CDR3 DNA follows: TGTGCCAGTAGTATCACAGGACTAGCGGGGGACGAGCAGTACTTC. This gives the protein CASSITGLAGDEQYF.

The chain is built from TRBV7-7 and TRBJ2-5, with 11 positions matching TRBD1. The DNA end favors TRBJ2-7, so the J call may be wrong. CDR1 and CDR2 (germline): SSHAT, FNYEAQ (reference sequence). The CDR3 length is 14 residues. DNA for the CDR3: TGTGCCAGCAGCCCCAGGACAGGGGGCGACGAGCAGTACTTC. Translating it yields CASSPRTGGDEQYF.

Points on this clone: A junction boundary mismatches the germline segment, possibly from a read error. The genes are TRBV7-9 and TRBJ1-2, with TRBD1 matching 9 bases. CDR3 length: 13 amino acids. Germline assignment: CDR1 SEHNR and CDR2 FQNEAQ (reference sequence). The CDR3 here is CASSLDRGSGYPF. CDR3 bases: TGTGCCAGCAGCTTGGACAGGGGCAGTGGCTACCCCTTC. Together with reference TRBV7-9 and TRBJ1-2, the CDR3 gives the full variable domain: DTGVSQNPRHKITKRGQNVTFRCDPISEHNRLYWYRQTLGQGPEFLTYFQNEAQLEKSRLLSDRFSAERPKGSFSTLEIQRTEQGDSAMYLCASSLDRGSGYPFGSGTRLTVV.

V usage is TRBV7-2 and J usage is TRBJ2-5; TRBD2 might be the D (5 bases). The CDR3 loop spans 15 amino acids. V lost 1 base and J 5 bases, leaving 14 bases between the germline ends. Germline V gene sequence: CDR1 SGHTA, CDR2 FQGNSA. The CDR3 DNA is TGTGCCAGCAGCTTAGTAGACGGCCGGGGTGAGACCCAGTACTTC. It specifies CASSLVDGRGETQYF.

The chain uses TRBV6-1 and TRBJ2-5, with 7 bases matching TRBD1. The germline CDR1 and CDR2 sequences are MNHNS and SASEGT. This CDR3 has 17 amino acids. Losses at the gene ends were 1 base for V and 5 bases for J; bases not matched to a gene: 13. CDR3 protein: CASSEEGAGSIKETQYF. CDR3 nucleotide sequence: TGTGCCAGCAGTGAAGAGGGGGCAGGGAGCATTAAGGAGACCCAGTACTTC.

The rearrangement uses TRBV28 and TRBJ2-6; D perhaps matches TRBD1 (5 bases). The ends were cut back, 6 bases at V and 2 bases at J, with 11 bases in the middle. The CDR3 covers 15 residues. The germline CDR1 and CDR2 sequences are MDHEN and SYDVKM. The CDR3 nucleotides read TGTGCCAGCAGCCGACTCAGGGCTGGGGCCAACGTCCTGACTTTC. Translation: CASSRLRAGANVLTF.

The rearrangement joins TRBV6-5 to TRBJ2-7, with D possibly TRBD2 on 7 matching bases. Looked up from germline, CDR1 is MNHEY and CDR2 is SVGAGI. The germline V and J ends were trimmed by 10 bases and 3 bases, with 16 bases remaining between them. The CDR3 extends over 13 amino acids. The CDR3: CATTRGAGYEQYF. CDR3 nucleotides: TGTGCCACCACCCGGGGGGCAGGCTACGAGCAGTACTTC.

The V call is TRBV6-1, the J call TRBJ1-2, with unresolved D. Germline loops: CDR1 MNHNS, CDR2 SASEGT. The CDR3 loop spans 13 amino acids. V lost 4 bases, J lost 4 bases, and 10 bases lay in between. CDR3 nucleotide sequence: TGTGCCAGCAGTGGGGCGGGCTTCTATGGCTACACCTTC. Its translation is CASSGAGFYGYTF.

This CDR3 is CASSQDRGDNSPLHF. For the CDR3, the DNA is TGTGCCAGCAGCCAAGACAGGGGAGATAATTCACCCCTCCACTTT. This chain uses TRBV4-2 with TRBJ1-6; TRBD1 is a possible D gene (6 bases). Deletions cut 0 bases from V and 5 bases from J, with 8 bases between. CDR1 is LGHNA and CDR2 is YNFKEQ in the germline V gene. The CDR3 covers 15 residues.

The chain carries TRBV5-4 and TRBJ1-2; TRBD1 might be the D (5 bases). V shed 4 bases and J shed 8 bases, with 18 bases lying between them. The CDR3 totals 14 residues. CDR1 and CDR2 (germline): SGHNT, YYREEE (reference sequence). CDR3 DNA sequence: TGTGCCAGCAGCGTACCGGGACTCACTCCGGGCTACACCTTC. Amino acids: CASSVPGLTPGYTF.

This chain connects TRBV15 to TRBJ2-2, with a tentative D call TRBD1 (6 bases). The CDR3 is 16 amino acids. V was pared by 0 bases and J by 5 bases, with 13 bases between. Per germline, CDR1 LNHNV and CDR2 YYDKDF (reference sequence). The CDR3 here is CATSRDLGQLTGELFF. The CDR3 coding sequence is TGTGCCACCAGCAGAGATCTCGGACAGCTTACCGGGGAGCTGTTTTTT.

The chain employs TRBV27 and TRBJ1-4, with D hard to call. Looked up from germline, CDR1 is MNHEY and CDR2 is SMNVEV (reference sequence). Trimming took off 3 bases at V and 5 bases at J, with 16 bases between the two ends. This CDR3 region has 16 residues. The CDR3 nucleotides read TGTGCCAGCAGTTTTGGTAGGGTTACGGGGAATGAAAAACTGTTTTTT. Residues: CASSFGRVTGNEKLFF.

This clone appeared a single time. The J gene is TRBJ2-5, the V gene TRBV18; no definite D call. The CDR3 runs 13 residues. The V gene's germline CDR1 is KGHSH and CDR2 LQKENI. Trimming shortened V by 3 bases and J by 1 base, and 6 bases separated the two germline ends. As DNA, the CDR3 is TGTGCCAGCTCACCCCAGGTCCAAGAGACCCAGTACTTC. Translated, it gives CASSPQVQETQYF. Full variable domain (remainder filled in from reference TRBV18 and TRBJ2-5): NAGVMQNPRHLVRRRGQEARLRCSPMKGHSHVYWYRQLPEEGLKFMVYLQKENIIDESGMPKERFSAEFPKEGPSILRIQQVVRGDSAAYFCASSPQVQETQYFGPGTRLLVL.

This clone was detected only once. The V gene is TRBV4-3, the J gene TRBJ2-1; D perhaps matches TRBD2 (5 bases). CDR3 length: 14 amino acids. The germline V gene has CDR1 LGHNA and CDR2 YSLEER. V was clipped by 0 bases and J by 3 bases, with 6 bases between them. CDR3 in DNA: TGCGCCAGCAGCCAAGATACTAGCTACAATGAGCAGTTCTTC. It specifies CASSQDTSYNEQFF.

The V call is TRBV7-9, the J call TRBJ2-2; D not resolved. This CDR3 has 13 amino acids. Trimming removed 8 bases from V and 6 bases from J, with 13 bases in between. Germline V gene data show CDR1 as SEHNR and CDR2 as FQNEAQ (reference sequence). In nucleotides, the CDR3 is TGTGCCAGCGATCACCGGGTCGCCGGGGAGCTGTTTTTT. Translated: CASDHRVAGELFF.

The gene calls are TRBV5-5 and TRBJ1-6, with 9 bases fitting TRBD1. V lost 1 base and J lost 9; bases outside the gene matches: 5. The CDR3 consists of 15 residues. The germline gives CDR1 SGHKS, CDR2 YYEKEE (reference sequence). CDR3 amino acids: CASSLSGTGSSPLHF. CDR3 in DNA: TGTGCCAGCAGCTTGTCCGGGACAGGGAGTTCACCCCTCCACTTT.

The count of this clone is one. The gene calls are TRBV10-3 and TRBJ1-2, with D perhaps TRBD1 (5 bases). The V gene lost 10 bases and the J gene lost 8 bases, with 17 bases spanning the gap. The CDR3 sequence is 12 residues long. Germline CDR1 is ENHRY and CDR2 is SYGVKD. CDR3 sequence: CATPGDLWGYTF. The CDR3 bases are TGTGCCACCCCGGGGGACCTCTGGGGCTACACCTTC.

This clone has just a few counts. The chain couples TRBV10-3 to TRBJ1-5; 9 bases fit TRBD1. The germline gives CDR1 ENHRY, CDR2 SYGVKD. CDR3 length: 13 amino acids. With 4 bases clipped from V and 7 bases from J, the junction kept 2 bases outside the gene matches. The CDR3 nucleotides read TGTGCCATCAGTGGACAGGGGGGCCAGCCCCAGCATTTT. Its protein is CAISGQGGQPQHF.

The chain is built from TRBV14 and TRBJ2-2, with 8 bases identical to TRBD1. CDR3 length equals 15 residues. V was clipped by 3 bases and J by 5 bases; unmatched bases: 5. Germline V gene lookup returns CDR1 SGHDN and CDR2 FVKESK. The CDR3 here is CASSHRTGRTGELFF. CDR3 nucleotide sequence: TGTGCCAGCAGCCATCGGACAGGGAGGACCGGGGAGCTGTTTTTT.

This clone appeared a few times. The rearrangement uses TRBV28 and TRBJ2-4, with D tentatively TRBD2 (5 bases). CDR3 length: 14 amino acids. Germline CDR1 MDHEN, CDR2 SYDVKM. Trimming pared 3 bases from V and 4 bases from J, leaving 10 bases between. CDR3 nucleotides: TGTGCCAGCAGTTTTCTGTCGGGGAAAAACATTCAGTACTTC. Its translation: CASSFLSGKNIQYF.

This rearrangement joins TRBV11-2 to TRBJ2-5; 8 nucleotides match TRBD1. V was pared by 1 base and J by 5 bases, with 9 bases of the junction left unmatched. The CDR3 sequence is 16 residues long. The germline CDR1 and CDR2 sequences are SGHAT and FQNNGV. The CDR3 here is CASSLGDRPQGETQYF. In DNA, the CDR3 is TGTGCCAGCAGCTTAGGGGACAGGCCTCAAGGGGAGACCCAGTACTTC.

The chain uses TRBV9 and TRBJ2-2; D may be TRBD2 (6 bases). Trimming left V 4 bases short and J 8 bases short, with 18 bases between. Germline V gene data show CDR1 as SGDLS and CDR2 as YYNGEE. CDR3 length: 15 amino acids. CDR3 coding DNA: TGTGCCAGCAGCAAAGACCCCGGGGGTAATGGGGAGCTGTTTTTT. It yields the protein CASSKDPGGNGELFF. Full variable domain (missing parts from reference TRBV9 and TRBJ2-2): DSGVTQTPKHLITATGQRVTLRCSPRSGDLSVYWYQQSLDQGLQFLIQYYNGEERAKGNILERFSAQQFPDLHSELNLSSLELGDSALYFCASSKDPGGNGELFFGEGSRLTVL.

This CDR3 reads CASSIGEGYYEQYF. The DNA for the CDR3 is TGTGCCAGCAGTATAGGAGAGGGATACTACGAGCAGTACTTC. J is TRBJ2-7 and V is TRBV7-8; TRBD2 is a possible D gene (5 bases). This CDR3 spans 14 amino acids. V lost 6 bases and J 3 bases, leaving 15 bases between the germline ends. Germline CDR1 is SGHVS and CDR2 is FQNEAQ.